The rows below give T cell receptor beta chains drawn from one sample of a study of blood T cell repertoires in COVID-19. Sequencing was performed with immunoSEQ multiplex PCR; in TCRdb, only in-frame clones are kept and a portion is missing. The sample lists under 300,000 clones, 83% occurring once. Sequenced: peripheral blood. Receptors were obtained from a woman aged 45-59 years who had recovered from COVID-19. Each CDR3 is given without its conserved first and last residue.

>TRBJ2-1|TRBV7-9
ASSSTLVLNYNEQF
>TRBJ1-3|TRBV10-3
AISESQVLAGNTIY
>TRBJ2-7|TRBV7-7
ASSPNRGALYEQY
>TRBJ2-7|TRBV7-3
ASSFGPQDYEQY
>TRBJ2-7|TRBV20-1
SVQYRDEQY
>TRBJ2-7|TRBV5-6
ASSGTGLWEQY
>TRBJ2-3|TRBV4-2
ASSHDGSTDTQY
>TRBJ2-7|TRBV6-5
ASGLAAGEQY
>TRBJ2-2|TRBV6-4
ASSDEWALF
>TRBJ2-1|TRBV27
ASSLAGGPHEQF
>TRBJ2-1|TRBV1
TPSSTSEDEQF
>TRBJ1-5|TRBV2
ARGRGWDQPQH
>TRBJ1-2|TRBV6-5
ASRATVNYGYT
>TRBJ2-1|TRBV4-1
ASSHTGLAGGRSYNEQF
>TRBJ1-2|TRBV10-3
ASRQQGGVRYGYT
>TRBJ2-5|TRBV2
ASSIPGLAGGQETQY
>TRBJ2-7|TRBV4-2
ASSQDPAGRDEQY
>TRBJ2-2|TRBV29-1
SVDSANTGELF
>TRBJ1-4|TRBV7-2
ASSLEGGVTGKLF
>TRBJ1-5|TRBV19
ASSIELFNQPQH
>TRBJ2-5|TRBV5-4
ASSGLAGNGETQY
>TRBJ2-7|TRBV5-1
ASSTTSPLYEQY
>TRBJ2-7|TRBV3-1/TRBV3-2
ASSQDGGLAAYEQY
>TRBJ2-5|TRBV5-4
ASSLERQETQY
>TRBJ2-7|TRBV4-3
ASSQDLAGGPGEQY
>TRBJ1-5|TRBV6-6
ASSGDGRRH
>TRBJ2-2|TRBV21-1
ASRDGTGTLDTGELF
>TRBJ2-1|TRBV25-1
ASSGGTGVYNEQF
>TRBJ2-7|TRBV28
ASSFGVPSREQY
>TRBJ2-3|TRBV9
ASSGTGTRPDTQY
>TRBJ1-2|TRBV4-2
ASSQEQGQGNGYT
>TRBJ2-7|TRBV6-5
ASRVDRGAYEQY
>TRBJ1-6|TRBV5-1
ASSSGQINNSPLH
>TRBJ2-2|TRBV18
ASSPFTGRDGELF
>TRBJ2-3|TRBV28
ASRADSGRADTQY
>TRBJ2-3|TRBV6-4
ASSLSGGPTDTQY
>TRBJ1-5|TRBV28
ASSSLQGGNQPQH
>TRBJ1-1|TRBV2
ASSARTGENTEAF
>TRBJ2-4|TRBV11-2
ASSPGQGANIQY
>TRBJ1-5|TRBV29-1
SVVSGTGVQPQH
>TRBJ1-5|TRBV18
ASSPKGQGAGNQPQH
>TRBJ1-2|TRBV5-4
ASRQGQLYGYT
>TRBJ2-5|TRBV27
ARQEPGRGAAGLLETQY
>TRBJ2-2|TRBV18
ASSPPAAPGELF
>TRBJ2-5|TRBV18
ASSPTGQETQY
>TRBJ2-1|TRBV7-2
ASSFGQGAYNEQF
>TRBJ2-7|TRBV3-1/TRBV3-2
ASSPSSSPYEQY
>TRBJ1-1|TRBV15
ATSRGGTGNTEAF
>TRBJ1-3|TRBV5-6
ASSLLYSGNTIY
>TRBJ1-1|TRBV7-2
ASSLSAGNTEAF
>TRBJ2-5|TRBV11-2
ASSLEVLAGGAGETQY
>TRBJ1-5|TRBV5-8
ASSLGRDSYSNQPQH
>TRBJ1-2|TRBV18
ASSPAQGNYGYT
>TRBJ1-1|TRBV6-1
ASSERWRNPPGAF
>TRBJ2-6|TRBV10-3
AIAPGQGASQSSGANVLT
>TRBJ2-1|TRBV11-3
ASSVSGAGDNEQF
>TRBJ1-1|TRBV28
ASRETGDTEAF
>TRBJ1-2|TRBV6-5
ASSYSRQGNYGYT
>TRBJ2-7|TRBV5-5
ASTYYRSYEQY